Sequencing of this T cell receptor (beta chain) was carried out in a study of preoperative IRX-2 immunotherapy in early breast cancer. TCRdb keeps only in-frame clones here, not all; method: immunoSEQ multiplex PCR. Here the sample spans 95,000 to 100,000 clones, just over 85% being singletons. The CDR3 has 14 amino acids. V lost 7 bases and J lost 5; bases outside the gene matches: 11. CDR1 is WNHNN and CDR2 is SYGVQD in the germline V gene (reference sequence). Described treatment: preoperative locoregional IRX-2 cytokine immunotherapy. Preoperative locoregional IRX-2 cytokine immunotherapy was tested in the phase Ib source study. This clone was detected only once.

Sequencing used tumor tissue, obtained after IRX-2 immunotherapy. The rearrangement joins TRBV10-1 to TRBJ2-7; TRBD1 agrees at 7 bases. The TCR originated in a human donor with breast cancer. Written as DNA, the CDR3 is TGCGCCAGCACTGCAGACAGGGTCAGGGACGAGCAGTACTTC. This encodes CASTADRVRDEQYF.